This TCR beta chain is from a study of T cells in localized non-small cell lung cancer. Sequenced by immunoSEQ multiplex PCR; TCRdb stores in-frame clones only, minus some. The table shows 86,000 or so clones, with 70% to 90% occurring only once. The CDR3 length is 14 residues. From germline, CDR1 is MNHEY and CDR2 SMNVEV (reference sequence). J gave up 1 base and V 6 bases, and 5 bases lay outside the gene matches. Sample: peripheral blood, taken before any cancer treatment. The chain has TRBV27 and TRBJ2-7; 8 bases map to TRBD2. This sequence was found in a man between 40 and 75 years old with stage I lung adenocarcinoma. The CDR3 DNA follows: TGTGCCAGCAGCTCAGGCGGGAGGTCCTACGAGCAGTACTTC. This translates into CASSSGGRSYEQYF.